This TCR beta chain was identified during a study of CD4 T cells in relation to SARS-CoV-2 and coronaviruses. Study-level findings and limits: No donor gave both pre-pandemic and post-infection samples. About 65% of donors had memory CD4+ clonotypes crossrecognizing SARS-CoV-2 and common cold coronavirus spike. Memory recall responses, not primary responses primed in culture, are what the assay detects.

A remark on this clone: Its matching antigen is unknown.

The table came from immunoSEQ multiplex PCR; TCRdb's copy has only in-frame clones and leaves some out. This sample has tens of thousands of clones, with more than 80% found just once. The CDR3 consists of 14 residues. With V trimmed by 5 bases and J by 6 bases, 4 bases remained unmatched. Germline CDR1 is LNHDA and CDR2 is SQIVND (reference sequence). CD4+ T cells from unexposed donors were obtained before the COVID-19 pandemic (2011-2018). CD4 enrichment then naive enrichment separated naive from memory CD4+ cells. Sample: naive CD4+ T cells from PBMCs. Subset specified: naive CD4+ T cells isolated by negative enrichment. The chain recombines TRBV19 with TRBJ2-3; 11 positions match TRBD1. The sequence was collected from a human donor in good health. The chain's CDR3 is CASSAGQGADTQYF. DNA of the CDR3: TGTGCCAGTAGTGCCGGACAGGGGGCGGATACGCAGTATTTT.